The 26 T cell receptor beta chains given below trace back to one sample, sequenced in a study of T cell responses to AZD1222 COVID-19 vaccine. Produced via immunoSEQ multiplex PCR; TCRdb's table is partial and in-frame only. The sample lists 100,000 to 150,000 clones, 91% occurring once. Sequenced here: peripheral blood, sampled 28 days after the second AZD1222 dose. Every receptor here comes from an adult who received the AZD1222 COVID-19 vaccine.

The rearrangement joins TRBV27 to TRBJ2-3; 12 nucleotides agree with TRBD2. This CDR3 comprises 16 residues. V lost 8 bases to trimming and J lost 2 bases; unmatched junction nucleotides: 8. Germline CDR1 is MNHEY and CDR2 is SMNVEV (reference sequence). CDR3 coding DNA: TGTGCCAGCTCCAGAGGGACTAGCGGGTTCACAGATACGCAGTATTTT. Residues: CASSRGTSGFTDTQYF.

The chain links TRBV19 to TRBJ1-4, with TRBD1 as a possible D gene (6 bases). The CDR3 length is 14 residues. Germline CDR1 LNHDA, CDR2 SQIVND (reference sequence). V shed 6 bases and J shed 4 bases, with 12 bases lying between them. This chain's CDR3 is CASRYRVFNEKLFF. DNA for the CDR3: TGTGCCAGTAGGTACAGGGTTTTTAATGAAAAACTGTTTTTT. Full variable domain (rest looked up from reference TRBV19 and TRBJ1-4): DGGITQSPKYLFRKEGQNVTLSCEQNLNHDAMYWYRQDPGQGLRLIYYSQIVNDFQKGDIAEGYSVSREKKESFPLTVTSAQKNPTAFYLCASRYRVFNEKLFFGSGTQLSVL.

The chain uses TRBV7-9 and TRBJ2-3; 7 nucleotides agree with TRBD2. The CDR3 loop spans 15 amino acids. V dropped 5 bases and J dropped 2; count of bases not matched to a gene: 7. Germline V gene lookup returns CDR1 SEHNR and CDR2 FQNEAQ (reference sequence). CDR3 loop: CASSPGGWDTDTQYF. DNA for the CDR3: TGTGCCAGCAGCCCCGGGGGGTGGGACACAGATACGCAGTATTTT.

This clone showed up just once. The chain has TRBV27 and TRBJ1-5; D is possibly TRBD1 (5 bases). The germline V and J ends were trimmed by 0 bases and 1 base, with 7 bases remaining between them. Germline CDR1 reads MNHEY; CDR2 reads SMNVEV (reference sequence). The CDR3 has 15 residues. The CDR3 here is CASSLSSGSNQPQHF. Written as DNA, the CDR3 is TGTGCCAGCAGTTTATCTTCAGGGAGCAATCAGCCCCAGCATTTT.

This clone was counted only a few times. V and J are TRBV9 and TRBJ1-6, with 7 bases matching TRBD1. The CDR3 sequence is 16 residues long. Trimming cost V 4 bases and J 7 bases; bases outside gene matches: 11. Germline V gene data show CDR1 as SGDLS and CDR2 as YYNGEE. CDR3: CASSSQGTPENSPLHF. CDR3 nucleotide sequence: TGTGCCAGCAGCTCACAGGGGACACCGGAGAATTCACCCCTCCACTTT. Full variable domain (missing parts from reference TRBV9 and TRBJ1-6): DSGVTQTPKHLITATGQRVTLRCSPRSGDLSVYWYQQSLDQGLQFLIQYYNGEERAKGNILERFSAQQFPDLHSELNLSSLELGDSALYFCASSSQGTPENSPLHFGNGTRLTVT.

The V gene is TRBV30, the J gene TRBJ1-4; no clear D gene. CDR1 and CDR2 from the germline V gene are GTSNPN and SVGIG (reference sequence). The CDR3 contains 14 residues. V dropped 0 bases and J dropped 3 bases, with 8 bases sitting between them. The CDR3 region has the DNA TGTGCCTGGAGTGTGGGCGGTTCTAATGAAAAACTGTTTTTT. Encoded protein: CAWSVGGSNEKLFF.

The chain recombines TRBV11-3 with TRBJ1-4, with a weak D call TRBD1 (6 bases). This CDR3 is 18 amino acids long. CDR1 is SGHNT, CDR2 YENEEA, per germline. V was pared by 5 bases and J by 3 bases, with 22 bases between. CDR3 in amino acids: CASSPYMGADLANEKLFF. CDR3 coding DNA: TGTGCCAGCAGCCCATACATGGGGGCAGACTTAGCTAATGAAAAACTGTTTTTT.

This chain connects TRBV3-1 (or the pseudogene TRBV3-2) to TRBJ1-6; D ambiguous. The CDR3 spans 15 residues. V dropped 3 bases and J dropped 1 base, with 7 bases sitting between them. CDR1 and CDR2 from the germline V gene are LGHDT and YNNKEL (reference sequence). CDR3 bases: TGTGCCAGCAGCCAGCAGACTTCCTATAATTCACCCCTCCACTTT. Encoded protein: CASSQQTSYNSPLHF.

The chain carries TRBV19 and TRBJ2-1; D might be TRBD1 or TRBD2, each matching 6 bases. There are 16 residues in the CDR3. The germline V gene encodes CDR1 LNHDA and CDR2 SQIVND (reference sequence). Trimming cost V 5 bases and J 0 bases, with 14 bases left between them. CDR3 protein: CASSGSGGNSYNEQFF. The DNA of the CDR3 is TGTGCCAGTAGTGGGTCCGGGGGCAACTCCTACAATGAGCAGTTCTTC.

J is TRBJ1-2 and V is TRBV6-5; 7 bases match TRBD1. Looked up from germline, CDR1 is MNHEY and CDR2 is SVGAGI. This CDR3 has 14 residues. V shed 6 bases, J shed 4 bases, and the junction held 8 bases outside the gene matches. The CDR3 loop reads CASSPQGSGYGYTF. The CDR3 nucleotides read TGTGCCAGCAGCCCACAGGGGAGCGGCTATGGCTACACCTTC.

The rearrangement uses TRBV3-1 (or the pseudogene TRBV3-2) and TRBJ1-2; the match to TRBD1 covers 9 bases. Germline V gene lookup returns CDR1 LGHDT and CDR2 YNNKEL (reference sequence). V dropped 4 bases and J dropped 5; count of bases not matched to a gene: 5. This CDR3 comprises 14 residues. This CDR3 reads CASSLQTGGYGYTF. CDR3 bases: TGTGCCAGCAGCCTCCAGACAGGGGGTTATGGCTACACCTTC.

The genes are TRBV18 and TRBJ1-3, with D uncertain. This CDR3 is built from 17 residues. Germline lookup yields CDR1 KGHSH and CDR2 LQKENI. V gave up 0 bases and J gave up 0 bases, with 12 bases separating them. Here the CDR3 DNA reads TGTGCCAGCTCACCACCGAACGCCGCCAGCTCTGGAAACACCATATATTTT. Translating gives CASSPPNAASSGNTIYF.

The chain joins TRBV24-1 to TRBJ2-3, with 8 bases matching TRBD1. The CDR3 sequence is 16 residues long. J was trimmed by 4 bases and V by 5 bases; bases with no gene match: 10. Germline V lookup: CDR1 KGHDR, CDR2 SFDVKD. The CDR3 protein is CATSGTAGGLADTQYF. The CDR3 region has the DNA TGTGCCACCAGTGGAACTGCAGGGGGCCTAGCAGATACGCAGTATTTT.

The chain combines TRBV15 with TRBJ2-2; tentatively, D is TRBD1 (6 bases). V was pared by 3 bases and J by 1 base, with 15 bases between. CDR3 length: 17 amino acids. The germline V gene encodes CDR1 LNHNV and CDR2 YYDKDF (reference sequence). CDR3 amino acids: CATSRETGAMNTGELFF. In DNA, the CDR3 is TGTGCCACCAGCAGGGAGACAGGAGCGATGAACACCGGGGAGCTGTTTTTT.

The rearrangement links TRBV27 to TRBJ1-5; TRBD1 aligns across 8 bases. The V segment lost 6 bases and the J segment 7 bases; nucleotides outside the gene matches: 8. Germline loops: CDR1 MNHEY, CDR2 SMNVEV (reference sequence). This CDR3 has 14 residues. The CDR3 DNA is TGTGCCAGCAGCTCCGGACAGGGTCGGCAGCCCCAGCATTTT. Amino acids: CASSSGQGRQPQHF.

The CDR3 DNA reads as TGTGCCAGCAGCGTAGGTTACAGGGGGCAAGCTGGTAATGAAAAACTGTTTTTT. Its translation: CASSVGYRGQAGNEKLFF. The rearrangement joins TRBV9 to TRBJ1-4, with 9 bases aligning to TRBD1. The germline V gene has CDR1 SGDLS and CDR2 YYNGEE. J lost 4 bases, V lost 0 bases, and 10 bases had no gene match. The CDR3 is 18 residues long.

The rearrangement uses TRBV6-2 or TRBV6-3 and TRBJ1-1; 7 bases are a match to TRBD1. CDR3 length: 18 residues. Germline V lookup: CDR1 MNHEY, CDR2 SVGEGT. Trimming removed 6 bases from V and 0 bases from J; junction bases left unmatched: 16. The CDR3 DNA reads TGTGCCAGCAGCCGGATACCCGGGACAGCCAGTATGAACACTGAAGCTTTCTTT. This gives the protein CASSRIPGTASMNTEAFF.

To note about this clone: This sample includes further DNA sequences coding for the same CDR3. CDR3 in amino acids: CASRRQGAEAFF. CDR3 nucleotide sequence: TGTGCCAGCAGGAGGCAGGGAGCTGAAGCTTTCTTT. The rearrangement links TRBV12-3 or TRBV12-4 to TRBJ1-1; tentative D call: TRBD1 (5 bases). Trimming left V 6 bases short and J 6 bases short, with 11 bases between. The CDR3 consists of 12 residues.

The chain couples TRBV5-1 to TRBJ2-3; 7 bases align to TRBD1. After removal of 4 bases from V and 5 bases from J, the junction contained 4 bases not matched to a gene. CDR1 and CDR2 (germline): SGHRS, YFSETQ. The length of the CDR3 is 13 residues. The CDR3 nucleotides are TGCGCCAGCAGCGGGCAGGGGGAAGATACGCAGTATTTT. It yields the protein CASSGQGEDTQYF.

The genes are TRBV6-2 or TRBV6-3 and TRBJ2-2; D is ambiguous. The CDR3 is made up of 14 amino acids. Germline V lookup: CDR1 MNHEY, CDR2 SVGEGT. V was cut by 5 bases and J by 4 bases, with 11 bases left in between. DNA for the CDR3: TGTGCCAGCAGTCCCCTGTCCTTCACCGGGGAGCTGTTTTTT. Translated, it gives CASSPLSFTGELFF.

CDR3 sequence reads: CASSLAGTALDEAFF. CDR3 DNA sequence: TGCGCCAGCAGCTTGGCGGGGACAGCTCTGGACGAAGCTTTCTTT. The V call is TRBV5-1, the J call TRBJ1-1, with 7 bases aligning to TRBD1. The CDR3 runs to 15 residues. Germline loops: CDR1 SGHRS, CDR2 YFSETQ. The trim removed 0 bases at V and 8 bases at J, leaving 10 bases unmatched.

This clone was observed a handful of times. The V gene is TRBV6-5, the J gene TRBJ1-5, with unresolved D. V lost 11 bases to trimming and J lost 5 bases, with 13 bases between them. The CDR3 has 12 amino acids. Germline lookup yields CDR1 MNHEY and CDR2 SVGAGI. The CDR3 nucleotides are TGTGCCTCGGCCCGGCTAGATCAGCCCCAGCATTTT. Translated, it gives CASARLDQPQHF.

The V gene is TRBV2, the J gene TRBJ2-7, with 7 bases that match TRBD2. CDR1 and CDR2 (germline): SNHLY, FYNNEI. This CDR3 contains 15 residues. V dropped 7 bases and J dropped 3; count of bases not matched to a gene: 12. The DNA of the CDR3 is TGTGCCAGCACACTCGGGAACGGGGGGTTCTACGAGCAGTACTTC. Its protein is CASTLGNGGFYEQYF.

The rearrangement uses TRBV11-2 and TRBJ2-7; D possibly uses TRBD1 or TRBD2 (5 bases each). This CDR3 contains 15 residues. The V gene lost 1 base and the J gene lost 2 bases, with 12 bases spanning the gap. Germline V gene sequence: CDR1 SGHAT, CDR2 FQNNGV. This CDR3 reads CASSLGRGETYEQYF. Written as DNA, the CDR3 is TGTGCCAGCAGCTTAGGAAGGGGAGAGACCTACGAGCAGTACTTC.

The chain combines TRBV6-6 with TRBJ2-1; 7 bases align to TRBD1. Germline values: CDR1 MNHNY, CDR2 SVGAGI (reference sequence). The junction had 2 bases not matched to a gene; V was cut back by 5 bases and J by 4 bases. The CDR3 extends over 13 amino acids. CDR3 in amino acids: CASSGDRYNEQFF. The CDR3 nucleotides are TGTGCCAGCAGTGGGGACAGATACAATGAGCAGTTCTTC.

This chain connects TRBV28 to TRBJ1-5; D not resolved. V was trimmed by 5 bases and J by 4 bases, leaving 6 bases between them. The CDR3 is 12 amino acids. The germline CDR1 and CDR2 sequences are MDHEN and SYDVKM. This CDR3 is CASSQSNQPQHF. CDR3 DNA: TGTGCCAGCAGTCAATCAAATCAGCCCCAGCATTTT.